The sequence of this T cell receptor (beta chain) was determined in a study of blood T cell repertoires in COVID-19. On the study more broadly: Samples representing acute and convalescent COVID-19 were sourced from the United States, Italy and Spain. PBMCs, B-cell-depleted T cells, or T cells were the source of the cDNA or gDNA that made up the material.

Authors' processing steps: Estimation of nucleated cell counts relied on the amplification of reference gene primers. Profiling relied on immunoSEQ multiplex PCR, and the TCRdb table lists in-frame clones only, not all of them. V and J calls and clone size are those listed in that table; D and trimming were worked out from the DNA. The data contain fewer than 250,000 clones, approximately 80% of them singletons. V lost 5 bases to trimming and J lost 8 bases; unmatched junction nucleotides: 14. Germline-derived CDR1 and CDR2 are MNHNY and SVGAGI (reference sequence). This CDR3 region has 17 residues. Material for sequencing was peripheral blood. The chain uses TRBV6-6 and TRBJ2-5; 13 bases line up with TRBD2. This TCR derives from a woman over 75 with acute or convalescent COVID-19. The CDR3 DNA sequence: TGTGCCAGCAGTCCTCGACTAGCGGGGGGCCTCAAGGATACCCAGTACTTC. This encodes CASSPRLAGGLKDTQYF.